This entry features one T cell receptor (beta chain) sequence. This sample stems from a study of blood T cell repertoires in COVID-19. Here immunoSEQ multiplex PCR was the method, and the copy in TCRdb shows in-frame clones only, minus some. This sample has almost 200,000 clones, with roughly 90% found just once. The CDR3 sequence is 14 residues long. Germline V gene sequence: CDR1 SEHNR, CDR2 FQNEAQ (reference sequence). V lost 4 bases and J 0 bases, leaving 7 bases between the germline ends. The sequenced material came from peripheral blood. The chain links TRBV7-9 to TRBJ2-1, with D maybe TRBD2 (6 bases). This TCR was sampled from a woman in her seventies with acute or convalescent COVID-19. CDR3 nucleotide sequence: TGTGCCAGCAGCTATAGCGGCTCCTACAATGAGCAGTTCTTC. This sequence encodes CASSYSGSYNEQFF.